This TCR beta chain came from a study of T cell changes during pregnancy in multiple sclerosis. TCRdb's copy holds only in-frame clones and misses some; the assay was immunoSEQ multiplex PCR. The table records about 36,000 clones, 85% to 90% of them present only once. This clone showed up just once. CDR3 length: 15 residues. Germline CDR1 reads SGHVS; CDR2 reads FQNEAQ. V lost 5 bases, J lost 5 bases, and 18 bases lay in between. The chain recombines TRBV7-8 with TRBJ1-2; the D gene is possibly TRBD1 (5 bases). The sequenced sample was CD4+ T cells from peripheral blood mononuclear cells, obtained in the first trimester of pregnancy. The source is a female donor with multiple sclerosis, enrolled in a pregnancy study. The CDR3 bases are TGTGCCAGCAGCCTGAGGACACCGGATTCATATGGCTACACCTTC. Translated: CASSLRTPDSYGYTF.